This TCR beta chain came from a study of OX40 agonist ivuxolimab in advanced cancers. CDR1 SGHRS and CDR2 YFSETQ come from the germline V gene. This CDR3 is built from 15 residues. With 4 bases removed from V and 0 bases from J, the gap between germline ends came to 13 bases. Sequencing was performed with immunoSEQ multiplex PCR; in TCRdb, only in-frame clones are kept and a portion is missing. This table holds tens of thousands of clones, around four fifths found once. This specimen consisted of CD4+ or CD8+ T cells sorted from blood, obtained in a trial of the OX40 agonist ivuxolimab. V and J are TRBV5-1 and TRBJ1-2; unclear D gene. This receptor was identified in an adult with an advanced solid tumor such as melanoma, head and neck, liver or kidney cancer. The CDR3 DNA is TGCGCCAGCAGCCCTCTGTGGGGAGCTAACTATGGCTACACCTTC. Protein product: CASSPLWGANYGYTF. The entire variable domain, with the rest obtained from reference TRBV5-1 and TRBJ1-2, is as follows: KAGVTQTPRYLIKTRGQQVTLSCSPISGHRSVSWYQQTPGQGLQFLFEYFSETQRNKGNFPGRFSGRQFSNSRSEMNVSTLELGDSALYLCASSPLWGANYGYTFGSGTRLTVV.